Following are 27 T cell receptor beta chains from one sample sequenced in a study of T cells expressing NK-cell markers. TCRdb reprocessed the 5' RACE reads, with one entry per CDR3 protein and no DNA. Here the sample table reports 200,000 to 300,000 distinct CDR3 sequences. Material: blood T cells: a sorted CD56 or NKG2C T cell subset, CD4+ or CD8+ T cells, or bulk PBMC T cells (not recorded which). These receptors were obtained from a man in his late teens or twenties in good health.

V gene TRBV14 combines with J gene TRBJ2-5; lacking DNA, the TRBD1 call made by TCRdb goes unchecked. The germline V gene has CDR1 SGHDN and CDR2 FVKESK. The CDR3 has 16 residues. CDR3 sequence: CASSPLRTGRSETQYF.

This chain connects TRBV20-1 to TRBJ1-2; the D call of TRBD1 rests on TCRdb alone, since no DNA is present to check it. Germline CDR1 DFQATT, CDR2 SNEGSKA (reference sequence). The CDR3 has 14 residues. This CDR3 reads CSASLSGAAGGYTF.

J is TRBJ2-2 and V is TRBV25-1; as DNA is missing, the TRBD1 call by TCRdb cannot be tested. The CDR3 loop spans 14 amino acids. The germline gives CDR1 MGHDK, CDR2 SYGVNS. The CDR3 sequence is CASIRTGFPGELFF.

The chain uses TRBV12-3 or TRBV12-4 and TRBJ2-5. This CDR3 is 14 amino acids long. The CDR3 spells CASNWDLYQETQYF.

The chain recombines TRBV20-1 with TRBJ2-5; the D call of TRBD1 rests on TCRdb alone, since no DNA is present to check it. Germline values: CDR1 DFQATT, CDR2 SNEGSKA (reference sequence). The CDR3 loop spans 15 amino acids. The CDR3 sequence is CSARDASGGQETQYF.

CDR3: CNPGLASDTQYF. This sequence joins TRBV20-1 and TRBJ2-3; the D call of TRBD1 rests on TCRdb alone, since no DNA is present to check it. CDR3 length: 12 residues. Per the germline V gene, CDR1 is DFQATT and CDR2 is SNEGSKA (reference sequence).

CDR3 sequence: CSARGWGRATEAFF. This chain connects TRBV20-1 to TRBJ1-1; as DNA is missing, the TRBD1 call by TCRdb cannot be tested. This CDR3 is 14 amino acids long. CDR1 and CDR2 from the germline V gene are DFQATT and SNEGSKA (reference sequence).

The chain recombines TRBV5-4 with TRBJ2-3; TCRdb's D call, TRBD1, is unchecked because there is no DNA. In germline, CDR1 is SGHNT, CDR2 YYREEE (reference sequence). This CDR3 has 16 amino acids. CDR3 protein: CASSLATGLGTDTQYF.

The rearrangement links TRBV12-5 to TRBJ2-7; with no DNA, the TCRdb D assignment of TRBD1 cannot be verified. This CDR3 has 13 amino acids. The V gene's germline CDR1 is LGHNT and CDR2 FRNRAP. The CDR3 is CASGMTGRIEQYF.

The genes are TRBV3-1 and TRBJ2-7. From germline, CDR1 is LGHDT and CDR2 YNNKEL (reference sequence). The CDR3 has 14 amino acids. CDR3 sequence: CASSPSQSSYEQYF.

The chain has TRBV7-9 and TRBJ2-2; TCRdb reports TRBD1, a call that lacks DNA to check it against. Germline CDR1 and CDR2: SEHNR and FQNEAQ (reference sequence). The CDR3 covers 15 residues. The CDR3 spells CASSPELAGSGELFF.

This chain connects TRBV5-1 to TRBJ2-4; TCRdb's D call of TRBD2 is untestable without DNA. The CDR3 is made up of 15 amino acids. Germline V CDR1 and CDR2: SGHRS, YFSETQ. The CDR3 loop is CASSPGGLASDIQYF.

The chain recombines TRBV12-3 or TRBV12-4 with TRBJ2-3; TCRdb's D gene call, TRBD2, goes unchecked for lack of DNA. The CDR3 loop spans 17 amino acids. CDR3: CASTSGTPLLVADTQYF.

The chain joins TRBV7-9 to TRBJ1-1; the TRBD1 assignment by TCRdb is unverifiable without DNA. CDR1 is SEHNR and CDR2 is FQNEAQ in the germline V gene (reference sequence). This CDR3 has 13 residues. Here the CDR3 reads CASSQQGRGEAFF.

The chain links TRBV12-3 or TRBV12-4 to TRBJ2-3; TCRdb indicates TRBD1, and absent DNA this call remains unverified. CDR3 length equals 16 residues. Here the CDR3 reads CASSLRPAGTADTQYF.

The chain employs TRBV15 and TRBJ1-5; TCRdb gives TRBD1 as the D gene, but with no DNA this cannot be confirmed. Germline V gene sequence: CDR1 LNHNV, CDR2 YYDKDF (reference sequence). The CDR3 length is 16 residues. The CDR3 is CATSRRQGAVNQPQHF.

The rearrangement links TRBV12-3 or TRBV12-4 to TRBJ1-6; TCRdb lists TRBD1, though no DNA is available to test this call. This CDR3 contains 14 residues. CDR3 residues: CASSFTGENSPLHF.

This chain links TRBV5-4 with TRBJ2-3; the D gene TCRdb calls, TRBD2, cannot be checked with no DNA. Germline V gene data show CDR1 as SGHNT and CDR2 as YYREEE (reference sequence). CDR3 length: 14 amino acids. CDR3 loop: CASSLLSGGDTQYF.

CDR3 sequence reads: CASSQGAAYGYTF. This chain uses TRBV6-1 with TRBJ1-2; TCRdb outputs TRBD1, but without DNA this stays unchecked. Germline V gene data show CDR1 as MNHNS and CDR2 as SASEGT. The CDR3 contains 13 residues.

The CDR3 loop is CASRNTRAKNIQYF. V usage is TRBV27 and J usage is TRBJ2-4; TCRdb indicates TRBD2, and absent DNA this call remains unverified. CDR3 size: 14 residues. Germline lookup yields CDR1 MNHEY and CDR2 SMNVEV (reference sequence).

This chain uses TRBV11-2 with TRBJ2-3; TCRdb proposes TRBD1, but this gene call is untestable without DNA. Germline CDR1 and CDR2: SGHAT and FQNNGV. The CDR3 sequence is 17 residues long. CDR3 protein: CASSHTADRGRTDTQYF. The full variable domain, its missing parts supplied by reference TRBV11-2 and TRBJ2-3, is EAGVAQSPRYKIIEKRQSVAFWCNPISGHATLYWYQQILGQGPKLLIQFQNNGVVDDSQLPKDRFSAERLKGVDSTLKIQPAKLEDSAVYLCASSHTADRGRTDTQYFGPGTRLTVL.

The genes are TRBV7-8 and TRBJ2-5; TCRdb calls TRBD1, which cannot be checked without DNA. The CDR3 is 15 residues long. Per the germline V gene, CDR1 is SGHVS and CDR2 is FQNEAQ. CDR3 amino acids: CASSLQSRGLQTQYF.

The V and J genes are TRBV24-1 and TRBJ2-2; absent DNA, TCRdb's TRBD2 call cannot be checked. This CDR3 is built from 17 residues. CDR1 is KGHDR and CDR2 is SFDVKD in the germline V gene. CDR3 sequence reads: CATSDLGREGLTGELFF.

The chain recombines TRBV11-2 with TRBJ2-1. The CDR3 covers 15 residues. In germline, CDR1 is SGHAT, CDR2 FQNNGV. CDR3 amino acids: CASSRSGRTYNEQFF.

The rearrangement joins TRBV5-1 to TRBJ2-3. CDR3 length equals 12 residues. Germline V gives CDR1 SGHRS, CDR2 YFSETQ. The CDR3 protein is CASSSNTDTQYF.

The gene calls are TRBV15 and TRBJ2-3. The CDR3 is 12 residues long. In germline, CDR1 is LNHNV, CDR2 YYDKDF (reference sequence). The CDR3 loop reads CATASGMDTQYF.

This chain uses TRBV5-1 with TRBJ1-3. Germline CDR1 is SGHRS and CDR2 is YFSETQ. This CDR3 region has 16 residues. CDR3 amino acids: CASSLTSSYSGNTIYF.